This entry lists 5 T cell receptor beta chains sequenced from one sample in a study of T cells in tumors after PD-1 blockade. Here immunoSEQ multiplex PCR was the method, and the copy in TCRdb shows in-frame clones only, minus some. The sample shows 14,000 or so clones, 65% to 70% of them seen only once. Here the sequenced sample was tumor tissue, taken after anti-PD-1 treatment. Receptor source: a human donor with cutaneous squamous cell carcinoma.

This clone was found a few times. The chain couples TRBV6-5 to TRBJ1-6; no definite D call. V was shortened by 5 bases and J by 6 bases, with 11 bases between the two germline ends. CDR1 and CDR2 from the germline V gene are MNHEY and SVGAGI. The CDR3 runs to 14 residues. CDR3 loop: CASSLIQTNSPLHF. CDR3 DNA sequence: TGTGCCAGCAGTCTGATACAAACTAATTCACCCCTCCACTTT.

The gene calls are TRBV20-1 and TRBJ2-1; tentatively, D is TRBD1 (5 bases). The V end lost 6 bases, the J end lost 5 bases, and 8 bases lay between the germline ends. The V gene's germline CDR1 is DFQATT and CDR2 SNEGSKA (reference sequence). The CDR3 sequence is 11 residues long. CDR3 in amino acids: CSAMTDNEQFF. The CDR3 nucleotides read TGCAGTGCAATGACAGACAATGAGCAGTTCTTC.

This clone was seen only a few times. V gene TRBV29-1 combines with J gene TRBJ1-2, with D unresolved. The CDR3 is 11 residues long. V was cut by 4 bases and J by 6 bases, with 9 bases left in between. The V gene's germline CDR1 is SQVTM and CDR2 ANQGSEA. In DNA form, the CDR3 reads TGCAGCGTTGTCTCTGAGGATGGCTACACCTTC. Its protein is CSVVSEDGYTF.

This clone was picked up one time. This chain connects TRBV2 to TRBJ1-1, with 7 bases lining up with TRBD1. The CDR3 is 14 amino acids. Germline CDR1 is SNHLY and CDR2 is FYNNEI. With 2 bases clipped from V and 5 bases from J, the junction kept 5 bases outside the gene matches. This chain's CDR3 is CASSEKGARTEAFF. The DNA of the CDR3 is TGTGCCAGCAGTGAAAAGGGGGCTCGGACTGAAGCTTTCTTT.

V usage is TRBV5-1 and J usage is TRBJ1-2; 7 positions agree with TRBD1. Trimming cost V 0 bases and J 8 bases; bases outside gene matches: 7. This CDR3 is 14 amino acids long. The germline V gene has CDR1 SGHRS and CDR2 YFSETQ. CDR3 DNA sequence: TGCGCCAGCAGCTTGGGACAGGGATCTGGGGGCTACACCTTC. It yields the protein CASSLGQGSGGYTF.